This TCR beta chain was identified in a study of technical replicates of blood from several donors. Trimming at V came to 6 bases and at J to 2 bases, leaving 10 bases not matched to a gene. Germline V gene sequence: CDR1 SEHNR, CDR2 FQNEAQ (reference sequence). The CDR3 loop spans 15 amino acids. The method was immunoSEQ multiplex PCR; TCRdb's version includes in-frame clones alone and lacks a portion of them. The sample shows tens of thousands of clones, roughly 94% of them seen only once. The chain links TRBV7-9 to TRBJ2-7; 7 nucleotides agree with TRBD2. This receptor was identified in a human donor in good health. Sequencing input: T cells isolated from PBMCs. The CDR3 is CASSFPYGGTYEQYF. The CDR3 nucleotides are TGTGCCAGCAGTTTTCCCTACGGGGGGACCTACGAGCAGTACTTC.